Reported below is one T cell receptor beta chain. Its antigen is as yet unknown. This CDR3 is 14 amino acids long. J lost 0 bases, V lost 5 bases, and 4 bases had no gene match. Germline V gene sequence: CDR1 SGHDT, CDR2 YYEEEE. The data originate from a study of a mutant IDH1 vaccine in newly diagnosed glioma. Documented time point: week 47, end of study. Doses comprised 300 ug of mutant IDH1 20-mer peptide each, plus topical imiquimod. Produced via immunoSEQ multiplex PCR; TCRdb's table is partial and in-frame only. The table shows about 56,000 clones, with around 75% occurring only once. V is TRBV5-6 and J is TRBJ1-1, with 7 bases identical to TRBD1. Sequences were derived from PBMCs, sampled from a glioma patient whose treatment included an IDH1 peptide vaccine. This TCR came from a man in his fifties or sixties with glioma. The CDR3 region has the DNA TGTGCCAGCAGACGACAGGGCATGAACACTGAAGCTTTCTTT. Its protein is CASRRQGMNTEAFF.